The present T cell receptor beta chain was sequenced within a study of tumor-infiltrating lymphocytes in primary liver carcinoma (dated by TCRdb to the late 2010s). With regard to the full study: A handful of patients with histopathologically diagnosed primary liver carcinoma underwent surgical resection in China between 2015 and 2016. Of the five patients, three men and two women aged 30 to 69 years, four had hepatocellular carcinoma and one had combined HCC and intrahepatic cholangiocarcinoma. Tumors of the five patients were stage T1-T3 N0M0 with maximum diameters of roughly 4 to 11 cm. Each sample produced about 3.65 to 8 million productive TCRbeta reads, and read depth showed no significant difference between tissue types. The study combined TCRbeta repertoire sequencing, expression microarrays and whole-exome sequencing across five regions of each liver tumor, with adjacent normal tissue and blood. TCRbeta repertoire sequencing covered 35 specimens from 5 patients: roughly 25 tumor regions, 5 adjacent noncancerous liver tissues and 5 peripheral blood samples. Technical replicate repertoires showed high reproducibility, with mean shared-clone rates roughly 0.87 and correlation coefficients above 0.98.

RNA from unsorted whole blood was extracted with TRIzol reagent, and germline DNA was obtained with the DNeasy Blood & Tissue kit. At the time of sampling, the patients were treatment-naive and had chronic HBV infection. Before surgery, roughly 4 milliliters of peripheral blood were collected into K2EDTA tubes. This clonotype was seen ten or more times. Its antigen has not been determined. No base quality values were provided; no much bigger clone lies one nucleotide off. Using a constant-region primer and ProtoScript II reverse transcriptase, TCRbeta-specific cDNA was reverse-transcribed from approximately 500 ng total RNA. TCRbeta libraries were built with three nested multiplex PCR rounds, a slightly modified ARM-PCR procedure. Multiplex TRBV1-TRBV30 forward primers and a Cbeta reverse primer were used in the first two PCR rounds, each of which was run for 10 cycles. Sample barcodes and Illumina adapters were added in a final 25-cycle PCR with Deep VentR polymerase. Before sequencing, amplicons between 200 and 500 bp were purified from gel using a QIAquick gel extraction kit. An Illumina HiSeq 2500 was used to sequence the TCRbeta amplicons, generating 250-bp paired-end reads. Regarding the original processing steps: Reads were quality-trimmed with Trimmomatic v0.33, and paired reads were merged with FLASH v1.2.11 to recover full CDR3 sequences. V, D and J germline segments were assigned to the rearranged TCRbeta sequences by MiGEC v1.2.1b. Clonotype statistics and Shannon-Wiener diversity indices were calculated with VDJtools v1.0.0. To cut down on sampling bias, every analysis after diversity analysis relied on just the 250 most abundant clonotypes from each sample. TCRdb passed the public sequencing reads through fastp at Q25 and MiXCR, retaining productive beta sequences. For every CDR3 protein sequence, its rows merge into one entry that carries the most common genes and DNA. TCRdb assigned the V and J calls; the authors' analysis was not used. In all, the sample holds some 180,000 distinct CDR3 sequences, and about 55% of those were seen once. Approximately 65% of the sample is held by the ten biggest clonotypes.

General study outcomes and caveats: Since the samples were bulk and unsorted, there was no way to compare CD4+ and CD8+ T cell repertoires. The top 250 clones accounted for a significantly greater share of the repertoire in tumors than in blood (p = 0.039). With just a few patients in the study, the authors point out that the findings should be validated in a larger study. Because sequencing covered only the TCR beta chain and unpaired alpha chains were not captured, true repertoire diversity is likely underestimated. Repertoire overlap was found to be higher between tumor regions (mean about 35%) than between tumor-adjacent (around 17%) or tumor-blood (14%) pairs, consistent with antigen-driven expansion.

The CDR3 covers 15 residues, taking in both the cysteine and the phenylalanine. The DNA shown is the 45-base CDR3, in frame from base 1. In the germline V gene, CDR1 corresponds to SGHAT and CDR2 to FQNNGV. V trim: 4 bases; J trim: 8 bases; unmatched bases: 7. The TCR was taken from a man between 35 and 55 years old with primary liver carcinoma and hepatitis B virus infection. The chain was built from TRBV11-2 and TRBJ1-4; 10 bases in between match TRBD1. The sample consisted of peripheral blood. The DNA sequence is as follows: TGTGCCAGCAGCTCCCCGGGACAGGGGATCGAAAAACTGTTTTTT. It translates as CASSSPGQGIEKLFF. The entire variable domain, with the stretches around the CDR3 drawn from the reference TRBV11-2 and TRBJ1-4 proteins, is EAGVAQSPRYKIIEKRQSVAFWCNPISGHATLYWYQQILGQGPKLLIQFQNNGVVDDSQLPKDRFSAERLKGVDSTLKIQPAKLEDSAVYLCASSSPGQGIEKLFFGSGTQLSVL.